The text below deals with one T cell receptor (beta chain). The data were taken from a study of blood T cell repertoires in COVID-19. Sequencing was performed with immunoSEQ multiplex PCR; in TCRdb, only in-frame clones are kept and a portion is missing. The sample lists about 35,000 clones; around four fifths were seen once. This CDR3 is built from 12 residues. V shed 4 bases and J shed 9 bases, with 10 bases lying between them. In germline, CDR1 is SGHNT, CDR2 YENEEA. This clonotype was obtained from an elderly man with acute or convalescent COVID-19. The gene calls are TRBV11-3 and TRBJ2-1; D is unresolved. Sequencing was carried out using peripheral blood. CDR3 sequence reads: CASSSASGEQFF. CDR3 nucleotide sequence: TGTGCCAGCAGCTCGGCATCGGGTGAGCAGTTCTTC.